These T cell receptor beta chains were read from a single sample in a study of blood T cell repertoires in COVID-19. Repertoires were generated with immunoSEQ multiplex PCR, while TCRdb's copy carries only in-frame clones and drops some. The sample has under 150,000 clones, about four fifths seen once. Sequenced sample: peripheral blood. The receptors were gathered from a woman aged 55-69 years with acute or convalescent COVID-19. The CDR3 runs from the conserved cysteine through the conserved F or W. The D gene is left open where the match is weak. Size values are once, few and many counts, or a class for expanded clones, and some rows have none.

14 NA TRBD2 TRBJ2-7 TRBV5-6 CASSWGEGLHEQYF
13 NA NA TRBJ2-5 TRBV7-3 CASSLSSRETQYF
13 NA NA TRBJ2-3 TRBV29-1 CSVEGGFTDTQYF
14 NA NA TRBJ2-2 TRBV28 CASSAMGRTGELFF
13 NA NA TRBJ2-2 TRBV18 CASSLARTGELFF
15 NA TRBD2 TRBJ2-5 TRBV7-9 CASSLASGRLETQYF
15 NA TRBD2 TRBJ2-7 TRBV13 CASSLGAGGDYEQYF
14 once TRBD2 TRBJ2-5 TRBV6-5 CASTLGGGGETQYF
14 NA NA TRBJ2-4 TRBV3-1/TRBV3-2 CASSQGLVRDIQYF
15 NA TRBD2 TRBJ2-7 TRBV4-3 CASSQDPSGPYEQYF
13 NA NA TRBJ1-1 TRBV7-3 CASSPRRATEAFF
13 NA NA TRBJ2-5 TRBV7-9 CASRVADQETQYF
14 NA NA TRBJ2-5 TRBV18 CASSPRGQLETQYF
15 NA NA TRBJ2-7 TRBV5-1 CASSLGTVSSYEQYF
15 NA NA TRBJ2-7 TRBV7-2 CASSLTSSVVYEQYF
11 NA NA TRBJ2-7 TRBV28 CASTFLREQYF
15 NA NA TRBJ2-7 TRBV9 CASSVTGLGSYEQYF
13 once NA TRBJ1-2 TRBV7-6 CASSPQDEKGYTF
15 NA NA TRBJ1-3 TRBV9 CASSSDSVSGNTIYF
15 NA NA TRBJ2-2 TRBV11-1 CASSDYGGSTGELFF
15 NA NA TRBJ2-2 TRBV7-8 CANQMGPSGTGELFF
16 NA NA TRBJ1-3 TRBV19 CASSIGGTASGNTIYF
16 NA TRBD1 TRBJ1-4 TRBV7-2 CASSMDRRSTNEKLFF
17 few TRBD2 TRBJ2-1 TRBV6-2/TRBV6-3 CASRPRTSGNSYNEQFF
14 NA TRBD1 TRBJ1-1 TRBV18 CASSPARGDTEAFF
14 NA NA TRBJ1-5 TRBV15 CATSSLVGAQPQHF
14 NA TRBD2 TRBJ2-5 TRBV7-9 CASTLAGGQETQYF
15 NA TRBD1 TRBJ2-7 TRBV28 CASSRLRGLSYEQYF
15 NA TRBD1 TRBJ1-2 TRBV3-1/TRBV3-2 CASSQEMGQLYGYTF
16 once NA TRBJ1-1 TRBV5-3 CARSLYTRTVNTEAFF
14 NA TRBD2 TRBJ2-5 TRBV19 CASSQGLAGETQYF
13 NA NA TRBJ2-5 TRBV7-2 CASSPPTGETQYF
13 NA NA TRBJ1-1 TRBV19 CASSLTGNTEAFF
15 NA NA TRBJ2-1 TRBV5-1 CASSLTGGFYNEQFF
16 NA NA TRBJ1-5 TRBV10-2 CASSAGWQGHNQPQHF
15 NA TRBD1 TRBJ2-7 TRBV5-1 CASSLLTGGTGEQYF
14 few NA TRBJ1-6 TRBV6-5 CASSYLQGNSPLHF
13 NA NA TRBJ2-1 TRBV25-1 CASSEGGAQEQFF
13 NA NA TRBJ1-1 TRBV2 CASSPSPNTEAFF
17 NA NA TRBJ1-3 TRBV4-3 CASSQGQTRSSGNTIYF
14 few TRBD1 TRBJ1-2 TRBV28 CASSLWTGDYGYTF
11 once NA NA TRBV6-6 CASSHPDIQYF
14 NA NA TRBJ2-3 TRBV2 CASSGAGGTDTQYF
13 NA NA TRBJ1-2 TRBV28 CASRLMMDYGYTF
15 NA TRBD1 TRBJ2-7 TRBV11-3 CASSLGQGNFHEQYF
16 NA NA TRBJ2-1 TRBV14 CASSQGVGGVNNEQFF
18 NA TRBD2 TRBJ2-1 TRBV27 CASSLYGGERFLYNEQFF
15 once NA TRBJ1-6 TRBV7-2 CASSSLGPGVSPLHF
15 NA TRBD2 TRBJ2-5 TRBV7-6 CASSMLAGGGETQYF
17 NA NA TRBJ2-6 TRBV7-6 CASSLNQFGSGANVLTF
18 NA NA TRBJ2-7 TRBV12-5 CASGLVPSVRDISYEQYF
14 NA TRBD1 TRBJ2-7 TRBV6-6 CASSYGTGAYEQYF
17 once NA TRBJ2-3 TRBV15 CATSRDRVRARTDTQYF
14 NA TRBD2 TRBJ2-1 TRBV27 CASSFETSGNEQFF
15 NA TRBD1 TRBJ1-4 TRBV2 CASSTNRGPGEKLFF
14 NA NA TRBJ2-7 TRBV27 CASSLSLPVNEQYF
16 NA NA TRBJ2-2 TRBV13 CASSPSFGGNTGELFF